This is a list of T cell receptor beta chains from one sample in a study of T cell changes during pregnancy in multiple sclerosis. Profiling relied on immunoSEQ multiplex PCR, and the TCRdb table lists in-frame clones only, not all of them. The data show over 35,000 clones, 91% seen once. Here the sequenced sample was CD4+ T cells from peripheral blood mononuclear cells, taken in the third trimester of pregnancy. All receptors derive from a female donor in good health, enrolled as a control in a pregnancy study. The CDR3 runs from the conserved cysteine through the conserved F or W. The D gene is left open where the match is weak. Not all rows give a size; the values are once, few, many and, for expanded clones, a class.

>TRBD2|15|TRBJ2-5|TRBV5-6|.
TGTGCCAGCAGCTTCGGACTAGCGGTTCAAGAGACCCAGTACTTC
CASSFGLAVQETQYF
>.|13|TRBJ1-1|TRBV5-6|.
TGTGCCAGCAGATTTGGGGCGGAAACTGAAGCTTTCTTT
CASRFGAETEAFF
>.|14|TRBJ1-2|TRBV19|.
TGTGCCAGTAGTATAGTTCCAGGCCGCTATGGCTACACCTTC
CASSIVPGRYGYTF
>.|14|TRBJ2-7|TRBV18|.
TGTGCCAGCTCACCAGGTCCGCAGGGCTCCGAGCAGTACTTC
CASSPGPQGSEQYF
>TRBD2|15|TRBJ2-7|TRBV7-7|.
TGTGCTAGCAGCTTAGCTAGCGGGGGGCCCTACGAGCAGTACTTC
CASSLASGGPYEQYF
>.|15|TRBJ1-2|TRBV18|.
TGTGCCAGCTCTCTACTGTTAGACAGTCCACGTGGCTACACCTTC
CASSLLLDSPRGYTF
>.|15|TRBJ2-5|TRBV6-6|.
TGTGCCAGCAATGGGGCAGACGTCAACCAAGAGACCCAGTACTTC
CASNGADVNQETQYF
>.|15|TRBJ2-3|TRBV4-2|.
TGTGCCAGCAGCCAAATGTCAGGGGGCACAGATACGCAGTATTTT
CASSQMSGGTDTQYF
>.|15|TRBJ2-2|TRBV19|.
TGTGCCAGTAGTCCCCCCCCCAGAAACACCGGGGAGCTGTTTTTT
CASSPPPRNTGELFF
>.|14|TRBJ1-1|TRBV7-2|.
TGTGCCAGCAGCTTCGGTTCGCAAAACACTGAAGCTTTCTTT
CASSFGSQNTEAFF
>.|13|TRBJ1-5|TRBV30|.
TGTGCCTGGAGTGTTGGCAGCAATCAGCCCCAGCATTTT
CAWSVGSNQPQHF
>TRBD2|13|TRBJ2-1|TRBV13|.
TGTGCCAGCAGACTAGCGGGTTACAATGAGCAGTTCTTC
CASRLAGYNEQFF
>.|13|TRBJ2-5|TRBV7-6|.
TGTGCCAGCAGCGTCGGGACTCAAGAGACCCAGTACTTC
CASSVGTQETQYF
>.|14|TRBJ2-7|TRBV14|.
TGTGCCAGCAGCCAAGAGTACGAGGGGGACGAGCAGTACTTC
CASSQEYEGDEQYF
>.|13|TRBJ2-5|TRBV27|.
TGTGCCAGCAGTTACGACAGCGTGGGGACCCAGTACTTC
CASSYDSVGTQYF
>TRBD2|20|TRBJ2-3|TRBV7-8|.
TGTGCCAGCAGCTTAGGACAGGTTGTCACTAGCGGGAGGAGGGTGGATACGCAGTATTTT
CASSLGQVVTSGRRVDTQYF
>.|15|TRBJ2-7|TRBV11-2|.
TGTGCCAGCAGCTTAGGAGTGGGGCTAACCTACGAGCAGTACTTC
CASSLGVGLTYEQYF
>TRBD2|15|TRBJ2-3|TRBV7-9|.
TGTGCCAGCAGCTTAGTTGCGGGGGGCACAGATACGCAGTATTTT
CASSLVAGGTDTQYF
>TRBD1|16|TRBJ2-3|TRBV5-5|once
TGTGCCAGCAGCTTGGTAGGGACAGCAGTCACAGATACGCAGTATTTT
CASSLVGTAVTDTQYF
>.|13|TRBJ2-4|TRBV7-3|.
TGTGCCAGCAGCTTAACACCCCAGGACATTCAGTACTTC
CASSLTPQDIQYF
>TRBD2|15|TRBJ2-7|TRBV5-4|.
TGTGCCAGCAGCCCCAGCGGGGGGGCGGTCTACGAGCAGTACTTC
CASSPSGGAVYEQYF
>TRBD2|14|TRBJ2-1|TRBV5-1|once
TGCGCCAGCAGCTTGGCCACTCTAGCGGGGGAGCAGTTCTTC
CASSLATLAGEQFF
>TRBD1|12|TRBJ1-2|TRBV28|.
TGTGCCAGCAGTAGGACAGGGTACGGCTACACCTTC
CASSRTGYGYTF
>.|15|TRBJ2-7|TRBV4-1|.
TGCGCCAGCAGTATTCAACAGGGTTCCCACTACGAGCAGTACTTC
CASSIQQGSHYEQYF
>.|14|TRBJ2-1|TRBV28|.
TGTGCCAGCGGGAGCGAAAGCTCCTACAATGAGCAGTTCTTC
CASGSESSYNEQFF
>TRBD2|17|TRBJ2-1|TRBV28|.
TGTGCCAGCAGTTTAATTCGGCGGGGGTTGATAGGGAGTGAGCAGTTCTTC
CASSLIRRGLIGSEQFF
>TRBD1|15|TRBJ2-5|TRBV11-3|.
TGTGCCAGCAGCTTGCGACAGGGCCCCCAAGAGACCCAGTACTTC
CASSLRQGPQETQYF
>TRBD1|15|TRBJ1-2|TRBV6-5|.
TGTGCCAGCAACGCAGGGGGCGTTGGGAGGATGGGCTACACCTTC
CASNAGGVGRMGYTF
>TRBD1|14|TRBJ1-2|TRBV19|.
TGTGCCAGTAGTAAACAGGGGGCTAACTATGGCTACACCTTC
CASSKQGANYGYTF
>.|16|TRBJ1-3|TRBV28|.
TGTGCCACCTACACCCCCGAGGCGGGCTCTGGAAACACCATATATTTT
CATYTPEAGSGNTIYF
>.|13|TRBJ1-3|TRBV18|.
TGTGCCAGCTCACCCGGTCAAGGAAACACCATATATTTT
CASSPGQGNTIYF
>.|14|TRBJ2-2|TRBV5-1|.
TGCGCCAGCAGCTTGGGGAGGAACACCGGGGAGCTGTTTTTT
CASSLGRNTGELFF
>.|15|TRBJ1-6|TRBV5-6|.
TGTGCCAGCAGCTTGGGGAGCTCCTATAATTCACCCCTCCACTTT
CASSLGSSYNSPLHF
>.|13|TRBJ1-1|TRBV6-5|once
TGTGCCAGCAGTTACTCCATTAACACTGAAGCTTTCTTT
CASSYSINTEAFF
>TRBD1|13|TRBJ1-2|TRBV5-1|.
TGCGCCAGCAGCCCTGGGACAGGGTATGGCTACACCTTC
CASSPGTGYGYTF
>.|16|TRBJ2-4|TRBV15|.
TGTGCCACCAGCAGAGGTGGGGCAGGGCCCAAAAACATTCAGTACTTC
CATSRGGAGPKNIQYF
>TRBD1|16|TRBJ2-7|TRBV19|.
TGTGCCAGTAGTCCCCGCATGACAGGGCCCTCCTACGAGCAGTACTTC
CASSPRMTGPSYEQYF
>.|14|TRBJ1-3|TRBV2|once
TGTGCCAGCAGTGAAAGGGGCCTCGGGAACACCATATATTTT
CASSERGLGNTIYF
>TRBD2|15|TRBJ2-1|TRBV7-9|few
TGTGCCAGCAGCTTAACCCGCGGTTCGGGGGGTGAGCAGTTCTTC
CASSLTRGSGGEQFF
>TRBD1|16|TRBJ1-1|TRBV18|.
TGTGCCAGCTCACCGCAGGGGACAGTCCAGAACACTGAAGCTTTCTTT
CASSPQGTVQNTEAFF
>TRBD1|14|TRBJ1-4|TRBV5-1|.
TGCGCCAGCCGGCCCGGGACAGGGAATGAAAAACTGTTTTTT
CASRPGTGNEKLFF
>TRBD2|18|TRBJ2-1|TRBV7-2|.
TGTGCCAGCAGCTATAGCGGGAGGGCAAGCTTCTCCTACAATGAGCAGTTCTTC
CASSYSGRASFSYNEQFF
>.|14|TRBJ1-1|TRBV6-5|.
TGTGCCAGCAGTTCTCGAGACTGGAACACTGAAGCTTTCTTT
CASSSRDWNTEAFF
>TRBD1|14|TRBJ1-2|TRBV6-5|.
TGTGCCAGCAGTTTGGGACAGGGAAACTATGGCTACACCTTC
CASSLGQGNYGYTF
>TRBD2|15|TRBJ2-3|TRBV10-1|.
TGCGCCAGCGCCATGACTAGCGGGGGCGCAGATACGCAGTATTTT
CASAMTSGGADTQYF
>.|14|TRBJ1-5|TRBV9|.
TGTGCCAGCAGCGTAGGGTTTGCGTATCAGCCCCAGCATTTT
CASSVGFAYQPQHF
>TRBD1|18|TRBJ1-5|TRBV2|.
TGTGCCAGCACCAAAGGCGTGCAGGACAGGGTCAGAAATCAGCCCCAGCATTTT
CASTKGVQDRVRNQPQHF
>.|16|TRBJ2-1|TRBV4-1|.
TGCGCCAGCAGCCCCTTCCTAGCGAGTTTAGCGAATGAGCAGTTCTTC
CASSPFLASLANEQFF